The rows below give T cell receptor beta chains drawn from one sample of a study of blood T cells in healthy people across ages. TCRdb re-analysed the 5' RACE reads in MiXCR, keeping a single row per CDR3 protein. The sample contains approximately 1.5 million distinct CDR3 sequences, about 31% of which appear only once. The source material was blood. The source of these receptors is a woman in her 30s in good health. The CDR3 runs from the conserved cysteine through the conserved F or W. D genes are given only for firm matches. Not every row has a clone size; where given, it reads once, few, many or a size class.

CDR3: CASSVDPYSYNEQFF
DNA: TGTGCCAGCAGCGTAGACCCCTACTCCTACAATGAGCAGTTCTTC
J: TRBJ2-1
D: NA
size: NA
V: TRBV9

CDR3: CASSLTGGETNQPQHF
DNA: TGCGCCAGCAGCCTTACAGGGGGCGAGACCAATCAGCCCCAGCATTTT
J: TRBJ1-5
D: TRBD1
size: few
V: TRBV5-1

CDR3: CASSLSPAGYQETQYF
DNA: TGTGCCAGCAGTTTATCCCCAGCGGGGTACCAAGAGACCCAGTACTTC
J: TRBJ2-5
D: TRBD2
size: few
V: TRBV27

CDR3: CASSYAAGRGEGARETQYF
DNA: TGTGCCAGCAGTTACGCCGCGGGTCGGGGTGAGGGGGCGAGGGAGACCCAGTACTTC
J: TRBJ2-5
D: TRBD1
size: few
V: TRBV6-5

CDR3: CASRGIAGYNEQFF
DNA: TGTGCCAGCAGGGGAATAGCGGGTTACAATGAGCAGTTCTTC
J: TRBJ2-1
D: TRBD2
size: NA
V: TRBV2

CDR3: CASSPHIDQPQHF
DNA: TGTGCCAGCAGCCCACACATAGATCAGCCCCAGCATTTT
J: TRBJ1-5
D: NA
size: NA
V: TRBV11-2

CDR3: CSPTGGSLLETQYF
DNA: TGCAGCCCTACTGGCGGGAGTCTGCTGGAGACCCAGTACTTC
J: TRBJ2-5
D: TRBD2
size: NA
V: TRBV20-1

CDR3: CASSSTADYNEQFF
DNA: TGCGCCAGCAGCTCGACGGCCGATTACAATGAGCAGTTCTTC
J: TRBJ2-1
D: NA
size: NA
V: TRBV5-1

CDR3: CASSFGTARSNSPLHF
DNA: TGTGCCAGCAGCTTTGGGACAGCCCGCTCTAATTCACCCCTCCACTTT
J: TRBJ1-6
D: TRBD1
size: NA
V: TRBV5-4

CDR3: CASSQGLVGGELFF
DNA: TGTGCTAGCAGCCAAGGACTAGTAGGCGGGGAGCTGTTTTTT
J: TRBJ2-2
D: TRBD2
size: NA
V: TRBV3-1

CDR3: CASSLGPDRARFTEAFF
DNA: TGTGCCAGCAGTCTCGGCCCTGACAGGGCTCGGTTCACTGAAGCTTTCTTT
J: TRBJ1-1
D: TRBD1
size: NA
V: TRBV7-9

CDR3: CASSQESYHQEIQYF
DNA: TGTGCCAGCAGCCAAGAGAGCTATCATCAAGAGATCCAGTACTTC
J: TRBJ2-5
D: NA
size: NA
V: TRBV4-2

CDR3: CSASQFMKYRQYF
DNA: TGCAGTGCTTCACAGTTTATGAAATATAGGCAGTACTTC
J: TRBJ2-5
D: NA
size: few
V: TRBV20-1

CDR3: CATSRPGGGKTGELFF
DNA: TGTGCCACCAGCAGACCAGGGGGTGGTAAGACCGGGGAGCTGTTTTTT
J: TRBJ2-2
D: TRBD1
size: few
V: TRBV15

CDR3: CASSSGPHSGANVLTF
DNA: TGCGCCAGCAGCTCGGGGCCTCACTCTGGGGCCAACGTCCTGACTTTC
J: TRBJ2-6
D: NA
size: few
V: TRBV5-1

CDR3: CSARDTISYNEQFF
DNA: TGCAGTGCTCGGGACACCATATCCTACAATGAGCAGTTCTTC
J: TRBJ2-1
D: NA
size: many
V: TRBV20-1

CDR3: CASAKGDVRVDTQYF
DNA: TGTGCCAGCGCTAAAGGGGACGTTAGGGTAGATACACAGTATTTT
J: TRBJ2-3
D: NA
size: NA
V: TRBV28

CDR3: CSARIAPLSAEQFF
DNA: TGCAGTGCTAGAATAGCCCCCCTTAGCGCCGAGCAGTTCTTC
J: TRBJ2-1
D: NA
size: NA
V: TRBV20-1

CDR3: CAGSSSGSYEQYF
DNA: TGTGCCGGCAGTTCGTCAGGTTCCTACGAGCAGTACTTC
J: TRBJ2-7
D: NA
size: few
V: TRBV28

CDR3: CASSQLDIAYEQYF
DNA: TGCGCCAGCAGCCAACTGGACATCGCCTACGAGCAGTACTTC
J: TRBJ2-7
D: NA
size: few
V: TRBV4-1

CDR3: CSPRAAGTDTQYF
DNA: TGCAGCCCTAGGGCAGCGGGCACAGATACGCAGTATTTT
J: TRBJ2-3
D: NA
size: NA
V: TRBV20-1

CDR3: CAISPETQRNGYTF
DNA: TGTGCCATCAGCCCAGAGACACAGAGGAATGGCTACACCTTC
J: TRBJ1-2
D: NA
size: NA
V: TRBV10-3

CDR3: CSAVRKNYGHTF
DNA: TGCAGCGCTGTCAGGAAGAACTATGGCCACACCTTC
J: TRBJ1-2
D: NA
size: NA
V: TRBV29-1